The sequence of this TCR beta chain was determined in a study of response to subunit inactivated influenza vaccine. This clonotype was seen ten or more times. Trimming cost V 3 bases and J 5 bases; bases outside gene matches: 6. This CDR3 spans 16 amino acids. The germline gives CDR1 KGHDR, CDR2 SFDVKD. TCRdb re-analysed the RT-PCR reads in MiXCR, keeping a single row per CDR3 protein. Here the sample spans approximately 500,000 distinct CDR3 sequences, roughly 25% being singletons. The same specimen was also included in a second study, on T cells expressing NK-cell markers. This second study notes: What made the TCR beta cDNA was 5'RACE template switching with UMIs.

The sequencing used CD4+ T cells sorted from PBMCs, collected less than 13 days after vaccination. The origin of this receptor is a man in his forties or fifties who received an inactivated influenza vaccine. The J gene is TRBJ2-1, the V gene TRBV24-1; TRBD1 matches at 10 bases. DNA for the CDR3: TGTGCCACCAGTGATCCCCGGACAGGGGGGAACAATGAGCAGTTCTTC. This translates into CATSDPRTGGNNEQFF.